Listed here is a single TCR beta chain. Profiled with immunoSEQ multiplex PCR; TCRdb holds only in-frame clones, not every one. Among 300,000 to 500,000 clones listed, approximately 88% were seen once. The data were obtained in a study of blood T cell repertoires in COVID-19. Study as a whole: Sources were T cells, B-cell-depleted T cells, or PBMCs; the material itself was cDNA or gDNA.

There are 15 residues in the CDR3. Germline CDR1 and CDR2: MGHDK and SYGVNS. The J segment lost 2 bases and the V segment lost 5 bases, leaving 5 bases of the junction unmatched. This chain uses TRBV25-1 with TRBJ2-1; 8 bases fit TRBD2. This sequence was found in a woman between 40 and 50 years old with acute COVID-19. The sample consisted of PBMCs or T cells enriched from blood (not recorded which). CDR3 region: CASSTSGGAYNEQFF. In DNA form, the CDR3 reads TGTGCCAGCAGTACCTCGGGGGGGGCCTACAATGAGCAGTTCTTC.